The 2 T cell receptor beta chains below all came from one sample that was sequenced in a study of cytomegalovirus exposure and HLA in healthy donors. A multiplex PCR was run with 60 Vbeta primers and 13 Jbeta primers. Assay used: immunoSEQ multiplex PCR; TCRdb lists only in-frame clones, some missing. The sample includes under 110,000 clones, roughly 71% of them seen just once. Sequenced sample: PBMCs. These receptors originate from a male donor in good health and CMV-seropositive.

The chain employs TRBV19 and TRBJ2-3, with 10 bases aligning to TRBD2. This CDR3 comprises 16 residues. Trimming cost V 4 bases and J 2 bases; bases outside gene matches: 6. The V gene's germline CDR1 is LNHDA and CDR2 SQIVND (reference sequence). CDR3 sequence reads: CASSTGLAATTDTQYF. The CDR3 DNA reads as TGTGCCAGTAGTACCGGACTAGCGGCGACCACAGATACGCAGTATTTT.

V gene TRBV7-6 combines with J gene TRBJ2-7, with 8 bases lining up with TRBD1. This CDR3 has 18 amino acids. In germline, CDR1 is SGHVS, CDR2 FNYEAQ. V shed 0 bases and J 2 bases; nucleotides not matched to a gene: 12. In nucleotides, the CDR3 is TGTGCCAGCAGCTTAGCGGGAGGACAGGGCGATGTTACCTACGAGCAGTACTTC. As protein: CASSLAGGQGDVTYEQYF.